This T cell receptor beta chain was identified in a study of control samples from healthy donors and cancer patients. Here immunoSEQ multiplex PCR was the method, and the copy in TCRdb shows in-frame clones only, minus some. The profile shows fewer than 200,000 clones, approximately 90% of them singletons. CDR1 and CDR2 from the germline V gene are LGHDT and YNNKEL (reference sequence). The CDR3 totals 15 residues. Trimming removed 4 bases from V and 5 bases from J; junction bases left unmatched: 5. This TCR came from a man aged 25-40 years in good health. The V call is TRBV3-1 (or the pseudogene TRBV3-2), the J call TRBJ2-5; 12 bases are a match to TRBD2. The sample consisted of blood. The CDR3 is CASSLPGTSGETQYF. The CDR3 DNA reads TGTGCCAGCAGCCTTCCCGGGACTAGCGGGGAGACCCAGTACTTC.